Listed below are T cell receptor beta chains from one sample, sequenced in a study of blood T cell repertoires in COVID-19. Repertoires were generated with immunoSEQ multiplex PCR, while TCRdb's copy carries only in-frame clones and drops some. This table has 150,000 to 200,000 clones, about 86% appearing once. The sample consisted of peripheral blood. Receptor source: an older woman with COVID-19, enrolled during active disease. The CDR3 runs from the conserved cysteine through the conserved F or W. Each record gives: J gene, clone size, D gene, V gene, CDR3 DNA, CDR3 protein. The D gene is left open where the match is weak. Clone size is given for some rows only: seen once, a few or many times, or a class if the clone is expanded.

J: TRBJ2-7; size: -; D: -; V: TRBV4-3; DNA: TGCGCCAGCAGCCAAGCCTTACGGGCCTACGAGCAGTACTTC; CDR3: CASSQALRAYEQYF
J: TRBJ1-5; size: -; D: TRBD1; V: TRBV30; DNA: TGTGCCGGATCGGACAGGGGGAATCAGCCCCAGCATTTT; CDR3: CAGSDRGNQPQHF
J: TRBJ1-4; size: -; D: TRBD1; V: TRBV28; DNA: TGTGCCAGCAGACCCAGGGGGCGGTCGGAGGAAAAACTGTTTTTT; CDR3: CASRPRGRSEEKLFF
J: TRBJ1-2; size: -; D: -; V: TRBV19; DNA: TGTGCCAGTAGACACACCGACTATGGCTACACCTTC; CDR3: CASRHTDYGYTF
J: TRBJ1-1; size: once; D: -; V: TRBV6-5; DNA: TGTGCCAGCAGGACCCCCAGCGGGACTGAAGCTTTCTTT; CDR3: CASRTPSGTEAFF
J: TRBJ2-5; size: -; D: TRBD2; V: TRBV29-1; DNA: TGCAGCGTTGACCCCCTAGCGGGAGAGACCCAGTACTTC; CDR3: CSVDPLAGETQYF
J: TRBJ1-4; size: -; D: -; V: TRBV19; DNA: TGTGCCAGTAGTACTCTTTCCCTATCAACTAATGAAAAACTGTTTTTT; CDR3: CASSTLSLSTNEKLFF
J: TRBJ1-3; size: -; D: -; V: TRBV27; DNA: TGTGCCAGCAGTTCCCTGGGAGGCGGTGGAAACACCATATATTTT; CDR3: CASSSLGGGGNTIYF
J: TRBJ1-6; size: few; D: -; V: TRBV11-3; DNA: TGTGCCAGCAGCTTAGTTTCAACCTATAATTCACCCCTCCACTTT; CDR3: CASSLVSTYNSPLHF
J: TRBJ2-7; size: -; D: TRBD1; V: TRBV24-1; DNA: TGTGCCACCAGTGGGGACAGGGTCCCCTACGAGCAGTACTTC; CDR3: CATSGDRVPYEQYF
J: TRBJ2-1; size: -; D: -; V: TRBV6-6; DNA: TGTGCCAGCAGTTACCAGGCGGGGAGGGGGAACAATGAGCAGTTCTTC; CDR3: CASSYQAGRGNNEQFF
J: TRBJ2-1; size: -; D: TRBD1; V: TRBV28; DNA: TGTGCCAGCAGTTTAAACAGGGGCTTCAATGAGCAGTTCTTC; CDR3: CASSLNRGFNEQFF
J: TRBJ2-7; size: -; D: -; V: TRBV7-9; DNA: TGTGCCAGCAGCTTTAGAGACTACGAGCAGTACTTC; CDR3: CASSFRDYEQYF
J: TRBJ2-7; size: -; D: TRBD1; V: TRBV5-4; DNA: TGTGCCAGCAGCCCCAGCCCGGGACAGGGTTTTGGGGCCTACGAGCAGTACTTC; CDR3: CASSPSPGQGFGAYEQYF
J: TRBJ1-5; size: once; D: -; V: TRBV27; DNA: TGTGCCAGCAGTTTACGGACAGCCGATCAGCCCCAGCATTTT; CDR3: CASSLRTADQPQHF
J: TRBJ2-3; size: -; D: -; V: TRBV28; DNA: TGTGCCAGCAGTTCGGCTCTCGCCCGGGATTTT; CDR3: CASSSALARDF
J: TRBJ1-5; size: few; D: -; V: TRBV28; DNA: TGTGCCAGCGTTACCGGGAATCAGCCCCAGCATTTT; CDR3: CASVTGNQPQHF
J: TRBJ2-1; size: -; D: -; V: TRBV13; DNA: TGTGCCAGCAGCTTAGCAGCTCAATGGGAGAGGAACAATGAGCAGTTCTTC; CDR3: CASSLAAQWERNNEQFF
J: TRBJ1-2; size: -; D: -; V: TRBV6-5; DNA: TGTGCCAGCAGCCGAGGAGGACAGACCTATGGCTACACCTTC; CDR3: CASSRGGQTYGYTF
J: TRBJ2-7; size: -; D: -; V: TRBV10-1; DNA: TGCGCCAGCAGTGAAGTGAGCGGAGAGTACGAGCAGTACTTC; CDR3: CASSEVSGEYEQYF
J: TRBJ1-6; size: once; D: TRBD1; V: TRBV10-2; DNA: TGCGCCAGCAGTGAGTCGGGGGACAGAAGATCACCCCTCCACTTT; CDR3: CASSESGDRRSPLHF
J: TRBJ1-1; size: few; D: TRBD1; V: TRBV19; DNA: TGTGCCAGTAGTATTAGGGGACAGGGGAACACTGAAGCTTTCTTT; CDR3: CASSIRGQGNTEAFF
J: TRBJ2-1; size: -; D: -; V: TRBV7-2; DNA: TGTGCCAGCAGCTTAGCCCCCGGCGTGAGGGCCTACAATGAGCAGTTCTTC; CDR3: CASSLAPGVRAYNEQFF
J: TRBJ1-5; size: -; D: TRBD1; V: TRBV24-1; DNA: TGTGCCACCAGTCGGACAGGGTTGCAGCCCCAGCATTTT; CDR3: CATSRTGLQPQHF
J: TRBJ2-7; size: -; D: -; V: TRBV2; DNA: TGTGCCAGCAGTCCCACCTACGAGCAGTACTTC; CDR3: CASSPTYEQYF
J: TRBJ2-7; size: -; D: TRBD1; V: TRBV30; DNA: TGTGCCTGGCCCAGGGGGCCGTACGAGCAGTACTTC; CDR3: CAWPRGPYEQYF
J: TRBJ2-1; size: -; D: TRBD2; V: TRBV9; DNA: TGTGCCAGCAGCGCATGGACTAGCCGGGGCCTTGAGCAGTTCTTC; CDR3: CASSAWTSRGLEQFF
J: TRBJ1-2; size: -; D: -; V: TRBV19; DNA: TGTGCCAGTAGTCCCACGACGGGAGAGCTATCTGGCTACACCTTC; CDR3: CASSPTTGELSGYTF
J: TRBJ1-2; size: few; D: -; V: TRBV11-2; DNA: TGTGCCAGCAGCTTAGAGACGGGGGGCCGAGGCTACACCTTC; CDR3: CASSLETGGRGYTF
J: TRBJ2-1; size: once; D: TRBD2; V: TRBV4-2; DNA: TGTGCCAGCAGCCAGGGGACTAGCGCCCGCAATGAGCAGTTCTTC; CDR3: CASSQGTSARNEQFF
J: TRBJ2-1; size: -; D: TRBD2; V: TRBV24-1; DNA: TGTGCCACCAGTGACCCGAGCGGGAGGAATGAGCAGTTCTTC; CDR3: CATSDPSGRNEQFF
J: TRBJ1-1; size: -; D: -; V: TRBV18; DNA: TGTGCCAGCTCAAAGACAGGAGGGAACACTGAAGCTTTCTTT; CDR3: CASSKTGGNTEAFF
J: TRBJ2-1; size: -; D: TRBD2; V: TRBV4-3; DNA: TGCGCCAGCAGGCGGACTAGCGGGAGTTCTTACAATGAGCAGTTCTTC; CDR3: CASRRTSGSSYNEQFF
J: TRBJ1-2; size: -; D: -; V: TRBV19; DNA: TGTGCCAGTAGTATAGGAGGCCCCGGAGGCTACACCTTC; CDR3: CASSIGGPGGYTF
J: TRBJ1-1; size: -; D: TRBD1; V: TRBV6-5; DNA: TGTGCCAGCAGAACGACAGGGACTGAAGCTTTCTTT; CDR3: CASRTTGTEAFF
J: TRBJ1-2; size: few; D: -; V: TRBV27; DNA: TGTGCCAGCAGTCCCCTCGACTTCTATGGCTACACCTTC; CDR3: CASSPLDFYGYTF
J: TRBJ1-5; size: -; D: -; V: TRBV4-3; DNA: TGCGCCAGCAGCCAGGCCCTACGCGGGCCCCAGCATTTT; CDR3: CASSQALRGPQHF
J: TRBJ1-1; size: once; D: TRBD1; V: TRBV9; DNA: TGTGCCAGCAGCACGGGACAGGGGACTGAAGCTTTCTTT; CDR3: CASSTGQGTEAFF
J: TRBJ2-7; size: -; D: TRBD1; V: TRBV6-2/TRBV6-3; DNA: TGTGCCAGCAGCCGGGACAGAGTCTCCTACGAGCAGTACTTC; CDR3: CASSRDRVSYEQYF
J: TRBJ2-2; size: -; D: -; V: TRBV6-2/TRBV6-3; DNA: TGTGCCAGCAGTTACGTCGTGTACACCGGGGAGCTGTTTTTT; CDR3: CASSYVVYTGELFF
J: TRBJ2-7; size: few; D: TRBD2; V: TRBV4-2; DNA: TGTGCCAGCAGCCAAGAGGGACTAGCGGCTTCCTACGAGCAGTACTTC; CDR3: CASSQEGLAASYEQYF
J: TRBJ1-1; size: -; D: TRBD1; V: TRBV19; DNA: TGTGCCAGTAGTATGGGCAGGGGGAGCCTGAACACTGAAGCTTTCTTT; CDR3: CASSMGRGSLNTEAFF